Sequencing of this TCR beta chain was carried out in a study of spatial heterogeneity in lung cancer (dated 2019 in TCRdb). Regarding the study in general: The donors were 65 to 90 patients from the lung TRACERx cohort who had early-stage, untreated non-small cell lung cancer. Follow-up PBMC samples were sequenced whenever available, with the median time to follow-up being 2 to 3 years after resection. Beta-chain transcripts were consistently detected in greater numbers than alpha-chain transcripts, which likely reflected higher beta-chain transcript abundance. In the raw uncorrected reads, each unique combination of TCR and UMI appeared more than ten times on average. TCR alpha and beta repertoires were quantitatively compared across multiple tumor regions, matched nontumor lung and blood in non-small cell lung cancer. Nonsynonymous mutation counts, determined by whole-exome sequencing of tumor tissue, were related to TCR repertoire features. Both alpha and beta chains were TCR-sequenced in samples taken at surgery, namely 220 tumor regions, around 61 matched nontumor lung samples and about 52 PBMC samples. General findings and caveats noted by the study authors: Only 14 patients were included in the comparisons of baseline and follow-up blood repertoires. Confirming at a functional level the hypothesis that regional TCRs recognize regional mutations was considered to require additional single-cell paired TCR alpha and beta sequencing. Ubiquitous expanded tumor TCRs showed up in blood more often at tumor resection than at routine follow-up.

Ends trimmed: V by 0 bases, J by 1 base; bases unmatched to a gene: 10. Measured from the cysteine to the phenylalanine, the CDR3 is 17 residues long. The only DNA kept is the CDR3, 51 bases in frame from the first base. CDR1 SQVTM and CDR2 ANQGSEA were looked up in the germline V gene. According to the study, the label for this sample's time point signals: blood at routine non-recurrence follow-up after resection. Whole RNA extracted from tumor and nontumor lung tissue, or from cryopreserved PBMC samples, was used for TCR sequencing without cell sorting. Only patients for whom sufficient RNA was available from at least two tumor regions were selected for TCR sequencing. This clonotype was found a few times. Which antigen it targets is not known. The input lacks base qualities; no much larger clone sits a single base away. Library preparation employed 5' RACE. This sample was sequenced with a NextSeq 500. The TCR library protocol attached a unique molecular identifier to each TCR cDNA molecule to allow correction of PCR and sequencing errors. The authors' pipeline ran thus. Decombinator tools were used for TCR identification, UMI-based error correction and CDR3 extraction. TCRs above a frequency of 2 per 1,000, corresponding to the top 1% of the tumor frequency distribution, were defined as expanded. Rényi diversity was computed with the R vegan package after subsampling each repertoire 100 times to 5,000 TCRs. CDR3 similarity networks were built from amino acid triplet string-kernel similarity, connecting CDR3s with pairwise similarity above 0.82. The public reads were reanalyzed by TCRdb: fastp trimming at Q25, MiXCR alignment, in-frame beta chains only. Every CDR3 protein is listed once, alongside the most common genes and DNA of its rows. The authors' filters were not applied to this entry. The sample data list under 150,000 distinct CDR3 sequences, and about a tenth of these were observed just once. The top ten clones comprise 20% to 30% of the sample.

Sequenced here: PBMCs, sampled at follow-up. The rearranged chain carries TRBV29-1 and TRBJ1-1; 8 bases in the junction line up with TRBD1. This receptor was identified in a female donor with early-stage non-small cell lung cancer. The DNA reads as follows: TGCAGCGTTGAAGAAGTAGGACAGGGATGGGAGAACACTGAAGCTTTCTTT. Its product reads: CSVEEVGQGWENTEAFF.